The 5 T cell receptor beta chains in this list originate from one sample, sequenced in a study of T cells expressing NK-cell markers. From the 5' RACE reads, TCRdb lists one entry per CDR3 protein and no DNA. With about 150,000 distinct CDR3 sequences in the sample, the ten largest clones hold 37%. Source material: blood T cells: a sorted CD56 or NKG2C T cell subset, CD4+ or CD8+ T cells, or bulk PBMC T cells (not recorded which). These receptors were collected from a woman between 45 and 60 years old in good health.

The V and J genes are TRBV7-9 and TRBJ2-2; TCRdb's assignment of TRBD2 cannot be checked, as there is no DNA. Germline CDR1 and CDR2: SEHNR and FQNEAQ (reference sequence). The CDR3 spans 18 residues. This CDR3 is CASSPSDLAGRDTGELFF.

The chain recombines TRBV29-1 with TRBJ1-1. CDR3 length equals 13 residues. Germline assignment: CDR1 SQVTM and CDR2 ANQGSEA. The CDR3 sequence is CSDLAGGYTEAFF.

The rearrangement joins TRBV3-1 to TRBJ2-1; the D call from TCRdb, TRBD1, cannot be confirmed without DNA. Germline CDR1 and CDR2: LGHDT and YNNKEL (reference sequence). This CDR3 is 15 amino acids long. CDR3: CASSQGDRVYNEQFF.

The genes are TRBV4-2 and TRBJ1-1; absent DNA, TCRdb's TRBD1 call cannot be checked. The CDR3 is 15 amino acids. The germline V gene has CDR1 LGHNA and CDR2 YNFKEQ. CDR3 sequence reads: CASSQAVQGYSEAFF.

The rearrangement joins TRBV2 to TRBJ2-1; TCRdb's D call, TRBD2, is unchecked because there is no DNA. The CDR3 consists of 15 residues. The germline gives CDR1 SNHLY, CDR2 FYNNEI. CDR3 residues: CASSELAVSYNEQFF.